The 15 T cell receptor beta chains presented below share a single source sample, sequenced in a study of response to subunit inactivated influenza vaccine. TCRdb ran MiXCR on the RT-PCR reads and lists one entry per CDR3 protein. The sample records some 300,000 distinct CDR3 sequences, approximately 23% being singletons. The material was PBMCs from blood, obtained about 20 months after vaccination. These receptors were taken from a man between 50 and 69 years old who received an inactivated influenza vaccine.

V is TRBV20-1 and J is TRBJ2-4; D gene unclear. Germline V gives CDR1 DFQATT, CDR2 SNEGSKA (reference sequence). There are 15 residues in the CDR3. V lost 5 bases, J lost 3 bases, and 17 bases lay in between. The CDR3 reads CSAGAGFRGKNIQYF. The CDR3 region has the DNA TGCAGTGCTGGAGCTGGGTTTCGCGGCAAAAACATTCAGTACTTC.

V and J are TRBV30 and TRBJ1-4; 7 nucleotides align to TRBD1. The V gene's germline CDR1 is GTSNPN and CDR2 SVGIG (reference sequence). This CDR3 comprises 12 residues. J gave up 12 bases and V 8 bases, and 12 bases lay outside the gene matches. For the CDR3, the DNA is TGTGCCGGCCTACAGGGGCCATGGGAACTGTTTTTT. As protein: CAGLQGPWELFF.

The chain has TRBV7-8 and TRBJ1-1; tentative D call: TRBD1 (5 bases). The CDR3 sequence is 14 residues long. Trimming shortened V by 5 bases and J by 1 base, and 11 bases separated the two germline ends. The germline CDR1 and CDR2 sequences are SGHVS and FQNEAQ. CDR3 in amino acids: CASSPLQGNTEAFF. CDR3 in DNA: TGTGCCAGCAGCCCCCTTCAGGGGAACACTGAAGCTTTCTTT.

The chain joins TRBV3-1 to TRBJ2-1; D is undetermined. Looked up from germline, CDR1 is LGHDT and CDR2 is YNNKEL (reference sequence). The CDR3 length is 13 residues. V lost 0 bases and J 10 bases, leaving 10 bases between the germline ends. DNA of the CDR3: TGTGCCAGCAGCCAAGAGGGGTGGCGGGAGCAGTTCTTC. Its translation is CASSQEGWREQFF.

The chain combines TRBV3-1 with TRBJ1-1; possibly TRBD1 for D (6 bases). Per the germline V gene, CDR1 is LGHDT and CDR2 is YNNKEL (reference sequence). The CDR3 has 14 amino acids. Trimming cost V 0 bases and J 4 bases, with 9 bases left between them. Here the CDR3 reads CASSQDNRATEAFF. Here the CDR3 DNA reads TGTGCCAGCAGCCAAGATAACAGGGCCACTGAAGCTTTCTTT.

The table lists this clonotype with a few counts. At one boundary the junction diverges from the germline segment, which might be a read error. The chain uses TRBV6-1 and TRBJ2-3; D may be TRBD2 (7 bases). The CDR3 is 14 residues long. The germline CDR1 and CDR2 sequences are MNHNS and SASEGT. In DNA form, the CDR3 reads TGTGCCACCAGTGATTGGGGGGGCAGCAATACGCAGTATTTT. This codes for CATSDWGGSNTQYF.

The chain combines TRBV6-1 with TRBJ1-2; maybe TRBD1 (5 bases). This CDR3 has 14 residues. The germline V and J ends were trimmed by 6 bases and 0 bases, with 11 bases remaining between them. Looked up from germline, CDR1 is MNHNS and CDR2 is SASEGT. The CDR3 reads CASRMTATNYGYTF. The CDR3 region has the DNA TGTGCCAGCAGGATGACAGCTACTAACTATGGCTACACCTTC.

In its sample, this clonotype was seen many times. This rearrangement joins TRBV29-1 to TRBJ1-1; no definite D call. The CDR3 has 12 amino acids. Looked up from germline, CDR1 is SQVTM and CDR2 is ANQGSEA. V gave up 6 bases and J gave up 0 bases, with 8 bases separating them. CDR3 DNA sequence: TGCAGCGTCTCGGGCATGAACACTGAAGCTTTCTTT. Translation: CSVSGMNTEAFF.

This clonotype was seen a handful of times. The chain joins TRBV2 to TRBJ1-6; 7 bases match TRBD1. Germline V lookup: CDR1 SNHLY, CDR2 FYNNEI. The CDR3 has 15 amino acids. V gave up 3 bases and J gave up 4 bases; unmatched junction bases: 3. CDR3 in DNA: TGTGCCAGCAGTGATGACAGGGATTATAATTCACCCCTCCACTTT. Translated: CASSDDRDYNSPLHF. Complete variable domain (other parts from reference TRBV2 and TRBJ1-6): EPEVTQTPSHQVTQMGQEVILRCVPISNHLYFYWYRQILGQKVEFLVSFYNNEISEKSEIFDDQFSVERPDGSNFTLKIRSTKLEDSAMYFCASSDDRDYNSPLHFGNGTRLTVT.

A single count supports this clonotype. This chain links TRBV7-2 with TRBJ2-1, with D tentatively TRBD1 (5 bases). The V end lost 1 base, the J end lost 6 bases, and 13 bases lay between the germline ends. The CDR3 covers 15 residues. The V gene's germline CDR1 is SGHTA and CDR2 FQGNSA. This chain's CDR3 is CASSLEGFSINEQFF. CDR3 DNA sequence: TGTGCCAGCAGCTTAGAGGGGTTCTCTATCAATGAGCAGTTCTTC.

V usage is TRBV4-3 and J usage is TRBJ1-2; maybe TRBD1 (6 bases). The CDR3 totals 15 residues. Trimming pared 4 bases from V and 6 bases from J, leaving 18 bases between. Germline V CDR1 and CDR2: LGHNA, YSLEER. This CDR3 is CASSRQRGDTDGYTF. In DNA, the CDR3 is TGCGCCAGCAGCCGCCAAAGGGGGGACACGGATGGCTACACCTTC.

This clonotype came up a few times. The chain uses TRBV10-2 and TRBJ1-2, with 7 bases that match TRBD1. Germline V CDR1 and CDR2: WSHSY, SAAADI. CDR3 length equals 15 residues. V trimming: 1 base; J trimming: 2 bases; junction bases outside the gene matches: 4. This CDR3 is CASSEFNRGNYGYTF. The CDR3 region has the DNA TGCGCCAGCAGTGAGTTTAACAGGGGAAACTATGGCTACACCTTC.

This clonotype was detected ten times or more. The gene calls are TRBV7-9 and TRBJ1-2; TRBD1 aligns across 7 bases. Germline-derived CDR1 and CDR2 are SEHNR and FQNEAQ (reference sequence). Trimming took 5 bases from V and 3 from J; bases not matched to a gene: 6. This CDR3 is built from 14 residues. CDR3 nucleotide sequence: TGTGCCAGCAGCCGTGGACAGGTAGACTATGGCTACACCTTC. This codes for CASSRGQVDYGYTF.

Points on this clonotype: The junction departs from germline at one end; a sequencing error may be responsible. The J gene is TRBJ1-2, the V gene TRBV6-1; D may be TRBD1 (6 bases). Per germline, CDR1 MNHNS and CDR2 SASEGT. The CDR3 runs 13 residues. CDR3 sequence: CASSVEGDPTRLF. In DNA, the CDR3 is TGTGCCAGCAGTGTTGAGGGGGACCCCACCCGGCTCTTC.

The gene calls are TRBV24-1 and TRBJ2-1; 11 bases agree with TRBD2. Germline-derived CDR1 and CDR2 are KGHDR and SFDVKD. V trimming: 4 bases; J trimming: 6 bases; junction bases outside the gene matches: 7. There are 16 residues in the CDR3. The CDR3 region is CATSDSLAGGRNEQFF. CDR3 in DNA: TGTGCCACCAGTGACTCCCTAGCGGGGGGCCGCAATGAGCAGTTCTTC.